This T cell receptor (beta chain) was recorded in a study of blood T cell repertoires in COVID-19. Overall study context: Both acute and convalescent COVID-19 samples were obtained from the United States, Italy and Spain.

TCRdb's copy holds only in-frame clones and misses some; the assay was immunoSEQ multiplex PCR. The table has 150,000 to 200,000 clones, around 90% seen once; the top ten hold about 0.54%. Germline V gene sequence: CDR1 MNHEY, CDR2 SVGAGI. V shed 2 bases, J shed 10 bases, and the junction held 6 bases outside the gene matches. The CDR3 has 15 residues. The sequencing sample was made of peripheral blood. This sequence originates from a man in his fifties or sixties with acute or convalescent COVID-19. The chain joins TRBV6-5 to TRBJ1-6; 9 bases match TRBD1. CDR3 sequence reads: CASSYRGTGTSPLHF. CDR3 bases: TGTGCCAGCAGTTACCGGGGGACAGGGACCTCACCCCTCCACTTT.